This entry lists 4 T cell receptor beta chains sequenced from one sample in a study of cytomegalovirus exposure and HLA in healthy donors. PCR was performed using 60 Vbeta and 13 Jbeta primers. Measured with immunoSEQ multiplex PCR; TCRdb has only the in-frame clones, and not every one. Of 150,000 to 160,000 clones listed, about four fifths are singletons. Sequenced: PBMCs. These TCRs come from a man under 40 in good health and CMV-seropositive.

CDR3 bases: TGCGCCAGCAGCTCGGCCGGACAGGGGGGAATTACTGAAGCTTTCTTT. Encoded protein: CASSSAGQGGITEAFF. The V and J genes are TRBV5-1 and TRBJ1-1; 10 bases map to TRBD1. This CDR3 contains 16 residues. CDR1 SGHRS and CDR2 YFSETQ come from the germline V gene. V lost 3 bases, J lost 5 bases, and 10 bases stayed unmatched.

J is TRBJ1-4 and V is TRBV9; 9 nucleotides match TRBD1. V trimming: 4 bases; J trimming: 8 bases; junction bases outside the gene matches: 9. Per germline, CDR1 SGDLS and CDR2 YYNGEE. This CDR3 has 15 amino acids. The CDR3 loop is CASSITGGSGEKLFF. As DNA, the CDR3 is TGTGCCAGCAGCATAACAGGGGGCAGTGGGGAAAAACTGTTTTTT.

V gene TRBV7-2 combines with J gene TRBJ2-3; D is possibly TRBD2 (7 bases). Trimming took off 5 bases at V and 1 base at J, with 16 bases between the two ends. Germline CDR1 SGHTA, CDR2 FQGNSA. This CDR3 region has 16 residues. The CDR3 DNA is TGTGCCAGCAGCCCTAGGGGGGGGCGGGGCACAGATACGCAGTATTTT. Translating gives CASSPRGGRGTDTQYF. The complete variable domain, with remaining parts taken from reference TRBV7-2 and TRBJ2-3, reads GAGVSQSPSNKVTEKGKDVELRCDPISGHTALYWYRQSLGQGLEFLIYFQGNSAPDKSGLPSDRFSAERTGGSVSTLTIQRTQQEDSAVYLCASSPRGGRGTDTQYFGPGTRLTVL.

V is TRBV18 and J is TRBJ2-1; a possible D gene is TRBD1 (6 bases). V shed 4 bases and J shed 5 bases, with 12 bases lying between them. This CDR3 has 14 amino acids. Germline V gives CDR1 KGHSH, CDR2 LQKENI. The CDR3 DNA follows: TGTGCCAGCTCACAAAACAGGGAAGACAATGAGCAGTTCTTC. The encoded protein is CASSQNREDNEQFF. Based on the CDR3 plus reference TRBV18 and TRBJ2-1, the full variable domain is NAGVMQNPRHLVRRRGQEARLRCSPMKGHSHVYWYRQLPEEGLKFMVYLQKENIIDESGMPKERFSAEFPKEGPSILRIQQVVRGDSAAYFCASSQNREDNEQFFGPGTRLTVL.